This T cell receptor (beta chain) derives from a study of cytomegalovirus exposure and HLA in healthy donors. Study-level results: Later findings reportedly placed an Asian-associated ancestry cluster below the approximately 620-donor mean for N-insertions. Earlier analysis found most TCR beta V segments productive about 90% or about 30% of the time. A later analysis, which compared TCR beta chains of equal frequency, found the HLA-associated ones more clonally expanded.

It was with 60 Vbeta and 13 Jbeta primers that the PCR ran. Repertoires were generated with immunoSEQ multiplex PCR, while TCRdb's copy carries only in-frame clones and drops some. The ten most abundant clones cover 4.5% of a sample with 25,000 to 40,000 clones. Looked up from germline, CDR1 is SGHTA and CDR2 is FQGTGA. V trimming: 1 base; J trimming: 5 bases; junction bases outside the gene matches: 2. This CDR3 contains 13 residues. Turning to this clone: Its antigen is undetermined.

This receptor was identified in a woman aged 40 to 50 in good health and CMV-seropositive. J is TRBJ2-7 and V is TRBV7-3; 7 bases are shared with TRBD2. Source material: PBMCs. CDR3 DNA: TGTGCCAGCAGCTTAATGGGAGGGGACGAGCAGTACTTC. Protein: CASSLMGGDEQYF.